The 32 T cell receptor beta chains listed next were all sequenced from one sample in a study of shared clonotypes between healthy human individuals. The data were produced by immunoSEQ multiplex PCR, yet TCRdb's version contains in-frame clones alone and is incomplete. Among about 2.4 million clones, approximately 92% were seen once, and the ten largest hold 0.13% to 0.15%. The sequenced sample was naive CD4+ T cells sorted from blood. The subset denotes: CD45RA+ positively selected. The receptors originated from a man aged 18 to 35 in good health.

The chain has TRBV2 and TRBJ1-4; TRBD1 matches at 7 bases. Germline V gene data show CDR1 as SNHLY and CDR2 as FYNNEI. J gave up 5 bases and V 4 bases, and 4 bases lay outside the gene matches. This CDR3 is 14 amino acids long. The CDR3 nucleotides read TGTGCCAGCAGTGCTGGGACAGACAATGAAAAACTGTTTTTT. Protein sequence: CASSAGTDNEKLFF. Filled out from reference TRBV2 and TRBJ1-4, the complete variable domain reads EPEVTQTPSHQVTQMGQEVILRCVPISNHLYFYWYRQILGQKVEFLVSFYNNEISEKSEIFDDQFSVERPDGSNFTLKIRSTKLEDSAMYFCASSAGTDNEKLFFGSGTQLSVL.

A note on this clone: This specimen includes other DNA sequences encoding the same CDR3. The V gene is TRBV5-1, the J gene TRBJ1-4; TRBD1 might be the D (5 bases). V was shortened by 0 bases and J by 5 bases, with 5 bases between the two germline ends. Germline V lookup: CDR1 SGHRS, CDR2 YFSETQ. The CDR3 has 13 residues. CDR3 nucleotide sequence: TGCGCCAGCAGCTTGGGGACAAATGAAAAACTGTTTTTT. Its protein product is CASSLGTNEKLFF.

V gene TRBV4-2 combines with J gene TRBJ2-3; D might be TRBD1 (5 bases). From germline, CDR1 is LGHNA and CDR2 YNFKEQ. The CDR3 covers 16 residues. Trimming pared 1 base from V and 4 bases from J, leaving 15 bases between. The CDR3 region has the DNA TGTGCCAGCAGCCAAGGAGACTCCCTGGGGCCAGATACGCAGTATTTT. Protein sequence: CASSQGDSLGPDTQYF.

The CDR3 spells CASSPEGEAFF. In nucleotides, the CDR3 is TGTGCCAGCTCACCAGAGGGGGAAGCTTTCTTT. The chain links TRBV18 to TRBJ1-1; D might be TRBD1 (5 bases). This CDR3 has 11 amino acids. Germline lookup yields CDR1 KGHSH and CDR2 LQKENI. Trimming removed 2 bases from V and 8 bases from J, with 6 bases in between.

The gene calls are TRBV5-6 and TRBJ1-6; D is perhaps TRBD1 (6 bases). Germline values: CDR1 SGHDT, CDR2 YYEEEE. The CDR3 is 17 amino acids. The V end was cut by 0 bases, the J end by 7 bases, with 17 bases between. The CDR3 region is CASSLDRRTGRNSPLHF. Here the CDR3 DNA reads TGTGCCAGCAGCTTGGATAGACGAACAGGGAGGAATTCACCCCTCCACTTT.

The CDR3 DNA reads as TGTGCCAGTAGTGAACCGAGGGCCGGCTCCTACAATGAGCAGTTCTTC. Its protein product is CASSEPRAGSYNEQFF. The chain combines TRBV19 with TRBJ2-1; D may be TRBD2 (5 bases). V was clipped by 5 bases and J by 0 bases, with 14 bases between them. CDR3 length equals 16 residues. CDR1 and CDR2 (germline): LNHDA, SQIVND (reference sequence).

This sequence joins TRBV5-1 and TRBJ2-5, with a weak D call TRBD2 (6 bases). Germline V gene sequence: CDR1 SGHRS, CDR2 YFSETQ. Trimming removed 1 base at V and 3 bases at J, with 10 bases between. The CDR3 sequence is 14 residues long. The CDR3 loop is CASSLFLAEETQYF. DNA of the CDR3: TGCGCCAGCAGCTTGTTTTTAGCGGAAGAGACCCAGTACTTC.

The V and J genes are TRBV15 and TRBJ2-2, with D possibly being TRBD1 (6 bases). The CDR3 spans 15 residues. CDR1 and CDR2 from the germline V gene are LNHNV and YYDKDF (reference sequence). Trimming stripped 3 bases from V and 7 bases from J, with 15 bases between. The DNA for the CDR3 is TGTGCCACCAGCAGGGAATTCCAGGGACACGGGGAGCTGTTTTTT. This translates into CATSREFQGHGELFF.

To note about this clone: Other nucleotide sequences from this sample produce the same CDR3. The J gene is TRBJ2-1, the V gene TRBV6-5; D possibly corresponds to TRBD1 (5 bases). Trimming removed 6 bases at V and 9 bases at J, with 9 bases between. Germline assignment: CDR1 MNHEY and CDR2 SVGAGI. The CDR3 consists of 11 residues. The CDR3 loop is CASSRRGEQFF. The CDR3 DNA reads as TGTGCCAGCAGCCGAAGGGGTGAGCAGTTCTTC.

This chain uses TRBV5-8 with TRBJ2-4; D is uncertain. The CDR3 length is 18 residues. Deletions cut 4 bases from V and 1 base from J, with 21 bases between. Per germline, CDR1 SGHTS and CDR2 YDEGEE. The CDR3 DNA reads as TGTGCCAGCAGCCTGAGCCTCATAATAGCTTTGGCCAAAAACATTCAGTACTTC. This gives the protein CASSLSLIIALAKNIQYF. Full variable domain (rest looked up from reference TRBV5-8 and TRBJ2-4): EAGVTQSPTHLIKTRGQQATLRCSPISGHTSVYWYQQALGLGLQFLLWYDEGEERNRGNFPPRFSGRQFPNYSSELNVNALELEDSALYLCASSLSLIIALAKNIQYFGAGTRLSVL.

The chain couples TRBV9 to TRBJ2-7; either TRBD1 or TRBD2 may supply D (7 bases each). The V gene lost 1 base and the J gene lost 4 bases, with 15 bases spanning the gap. Germline V gene data show CDR1 as SGDLS and CDR2 as YYNGEE. This CDR3 spans 15 amino acids. CDR3 loop: CASSVQGGPSYEQYF. DNA of the CDR3: TGTGCCAGCAGCGTACAGGGGGGGCCTTCTTACGAGCAGTACTTC. The whole variable domain, remainder taken from reference TRBV9 and TRBJ2-7, is DSGVTQTPKHLITATGQRVTLRCSPRSGDLSVYWYQQSLDQGLQFLIQYYNGEERAKGNILERFSAQQFPDLHSELNLSSLELGDSALYFCASSVQGGPSYEQYFGPGTRLTVT.

This chain uses TRBV6-6 with TRBJ1-2; D gene ambiguous. Germline V CDR1 and CDR2: MNHNY, SVGAGI (reference sequence). Trimming took 3 bases from V and 7 from J, leaving 12 bases between them. This CDR3 has 13 amino acids. In DNA form, the CDR3 reads TGTGCCAGCAGTTATTATAAAGAGTCTGGCTACACCTTC. It translates to CASSYYKESGYTF.

V usage is TRBV7-2 and J usage is TRBJ2-1, with D perhaps matching TRBD1 (6 bases). V lost 7 bases, J lost 0 bases, and 7 bases lay in between. The CDR3 totals 13 residues. Germline CDR1 SGHTA, CDR2 FQGNSA. The DNA for the CDR3 is TGTGCCAGCACAGGGGTCTCCTACAATGAGCAGTTCTTC. It yields the protein CASTGVSYNEQFF.

This clone was seen once. This chain links TRBV19 with TRBJ2-3; D is tentatively TRBD1 or TRBD2 (6 bases each). The CDR3 totals 14 residues. V was trimmed by 5 bases and J by 2 bases, leaving 11 bases between them. CDR1 and CDR2 from the germline V gene are LNHDA and SQIVND (reference sequence). The chain's CDR3 is CASSRGPHTDTQYF. In DNA form, the CDR3 reads TGTGCCAGTAGTCGGGGGCCCCACACAGATACGCAGTATTTT.

This chain links TRBV12-1 with TRBJ1-5; the listed D gene, TRBD1, was not tested against the DNA. TRBV12-1 is listed as a pseudogene. There are 16 residues in the CDR3. CDR3 protein: CASSFWADNRNQPQHF. Written as DNA, the CDR3 is TGTGCCAGCAGCTTTTGGGCGGACAACCGGAATCAGCCCCAGCATTTT.

This chain links TRBV11-3 with TRBJ2-5, with 10 positions matching TRBD1. Looked up from germline, CDR1 is SGHNT and CDR2 is YENEEA. Trimming at V came to 4 bases and at J to 4 bases, leaving 9 bases not matched to a gene. This CDR3 is 16 amino acids long. This chain's CDR3 is CASSSGDRGTGETQYF. The CDR3 nucleotides read TGTGCCAGCAGCTCGGGGGACAGGGGAACGGGAGAGACCCAGTACTTC.

Regarding this clone: In the same sample, other DNA sequences code for this CDR3. The V call is TRBV18, the J call TRBJ2-3; a weak D match, TRBD2 (5 bases). CDR3 length equals 15 residues. V lost 6 bases to trimming and J lost 0 bases, with 13 bases between them. CDR1 is KGHSH, CDR2 LQKENI, per germline. The CDR3 reads CASSPTSGSTDTQYF. CDR3 in DNA: TGTGCCAGCTCGCCCACTAGTGGGAGCACAGATACGCAGTATTTT.

This chain uses TRBV7-2 with TRBJ2-1, with 14 positions matching TRBD2. In germline, CDR1 is SGHTA, CDR2 FQGNSA. The junction had 8 bases not matched to a gene; V was cut back by 1 base and J by 3 bases. The CDR3 extends over 19 amino acids. The CDR3, as DNA: TGTGCCAGCAGCTTAGGACTAGCGGGAGGGCCGAACCGCTACAATGAGCAGTTCTTC. It specifies CASSLGLAGGPNRYNEQFF.

This CDR3 reads CASSIGQGTRAGELFF. The CDR3 bases are TGTGCCAGTAGTATAGGACAGGGAACCCGGGCCGGGGAGCTGTTTTTT. The rearrangement uses TRBV19 and TRBJ2-2, with 7 bases matching TRBD1. The CDR3 totals 16 residues. From germline, CDR1 is LNHDA and CDR2 SQIVND (reference sequence). V dropped 1 base and J dropped 6; count of bases not matched to a gene: 8.

The V gene is TRBV5-1, the J gene TRBJ1-2; 8 nucleotides match TRBD1. With V trimmed by 4 bases and J by 0 bases, 8 bases remained unmatched. The CDR3 has 16 amino acids. Per germline, CDR1 SGHRS and CDR2 YFSETQ. The CDR3: CASSATGQGSNYGYTF. The DNA for the CDR3 is TGCGCCAGCAGCGCCACCGGACAGGGCTCTAACTATGGCTACACCTTC.

The chain links TRBV5-5 to TRBJ2-7; 9 bases agree with TRBD1. V gave up 2 bases and J gave up 3 bases; unmatched junction bases: 6. The CDR3 totals 15 residues. In germline, CDR1 is SGHKS, CDR2 YYEKEE (reference sequence). CDR3 protein: CASSFPGTGIYEQYF. The CDR3 DNA is TGTGCCAGCAGCTTTCCCGGGACAGGGATCTACGAGCAGTACTTC.

This chain joins TRBV19 and TRBJ2-5; a weak D match, TRBD1 (7 bases). Germline values: CDR1 LNHDA, CDR2 SQIVND (reference sequence). The length of the CDR3 is 15 residues. The V end was cut by 5 bases, the J end by 3 bases, with 16 bases between. Here the CDR3 reads CASSGVGRGEETQYF. Here the CDR3 DNA reads TGTGCCAGTAGTGGCGTCGGCAGGGGGGAAGAGACCCAGTACTTC.

This clone was detected once. The V and J genes are TRBV18 and TRBJ2-6, with 7 bases that match TRBD1. V lost 5 bases and J lost 2; bases outside the gene matches: 0. There are 14 residues in the CDR3. CDR1 KGHSH and CDR2 LQKENI come from the germline V gene. The CDR3 loop reads CASSDRAGANVLTF. CDR3 bases: TGTGCCAGCTCAGACAGGGCTGGGGCCAACGTCCTGACTTTC.

The V and J genes are TRBV11-2 and TRBJ1-4; 7 nucleotides line up with TRBD1. Germline CDR1 is SGHAT and CDR2 is FQNNGV. This CDR3 has 15 residues. V gave up 4 bases and J gave up 7 bases; unmatched junction bases: 9. In nucleotides, the CDR3 is TGTGCCAGCAGCTCCGGGACAGCCACGGGTGAAAAACTGTTTTTT. Encoded protein: CASSSGTATGEKLFF.

The gene calls are TRBV19 and TRBJ1-1; D is possibly TRBD1 (6 bases). The germline gives CDR1 LNHDA, CDR2 SQIVND (reference sequence). The V end lost 8 bases, the J end lost 5 bases, and 15 bases lay between the germline ends. CDR3 length equals 13 residues. The CDR3 sequence: CASFDGGPTEAFF. The CDR3 DNA reads TGTGCCAGTTTCGACGGGGGGCCAACTGAAGCTTTCTTT.

The chain couples TRBV10-2 to TRBJ1-5; TRBD1 aligns across 7 bases. The V and J ends lost 8 bases and 1 base, in that order; junction bases with no gene match: 5. Germline CDR1 and CDR2: WSHSY and SAAADI. This CDR3 spans 14 amino acids. CDR3 sequence: CASSGQVSNQPQHF. The DNA for the CDR3 is TGCGCCAGCTCCGGACAGGTCAGCAATCAGCCCCAGCATTTT.

The J gene is TRBJ2-6, the V gene TRBV14, with D possibly being TRBD1 (5 bases). Germline lookup yields CDR1 SGHDN and CDR2 FVKESK. The length of the CDR3 is 16 residues. V gave up 3 bases and J gave up 1 base, with 10 bases separating them. CDR3 nucleotide sequence: TGTGCCAGCAGCCATATACACAGGTCTGGGGCCAACGTCCTGACTTTC. Protein: CASSHIHRSGANVLTF.

The V and J genes are TRBV10-3 and TRBJ1-3, with D unclear. V was clipped by 4 bases and J by 8 bases, with 9 bases between them. Germline CDR1 and CDR2: ENHRY and SYGVKD. The CDR3 is 12 amino acids. The CDR3 protein is CAISGTTDTIYF. As DNA, the CDR3 is TGTGCCATCAGTGGGACCACGGACACCATATATTTT.

As to this clone: In the same sample, other DNA sequences code for this CDR3. The V gene is TRBV9, the J gene TRBJ2-3; the D is unclear. V shed 0 bases and J shed 6 bases, with 5 bases lying between them. The CDR3 is 12 residues long. Germline assignment: CDR1 SGDLS and CDR2 YYNGEE. The CDR3 loop reads CASSVVSDTQYF. The CDR3 region has the DNA TGTGCCAGCAGCGTAGTTTCCGATACGCAGTATTTT. Full variable domain (missing parts from reference TRBV9 and TRBJ2-3): DSGVTQTPKHLITATGQRVTLRCSPRSGDLSVYWYQQSLDQGLQFLIQYYNGEERAKGNILERFSAQQFPDLHSELNLSSLELGDSALYFCASSVVSDTQYFGPGTRLTVL.

The V gene is TRBV21-1, the J gene TRBJ1-6. TRBV21-1 counts as a pseudogene. The CDR3 runs 18 residues. CDR3 region: CASSKLASSSSYNSPLHF. The CDR3 region has the DNA TGTGCCAGCAGCAAATTGGCATCCAGTAGCTCCTATAATTCACCCCTCCACTTT.

The CDR3 bases are TGTGCCAGCAGTTACGTTCGGCTTGGGGTGCGCGAGCAGTACTTC. Residues: CASSYVRLGVREQYF. The V and J genes are TRBV6-5 and TRBJ2-7; no clear D. The CDR3 contains 15 residues. The germline V gene encodes CDR1 MNHEY and CDR2 SVGAGI. The ends were cut back, 2 bases at V and 6 bases at J, with 17 bases in the middle.

The CDR3 DNA sequence: TGTGCCTGGAGCCGCCGACAGGGGAGTAGTTACGAGCAGTACTTC. Its translation: CAWSRRQGSSYEQYF. This sequence joins TRBV30 and TRBJ2-7; TRBD1 matches at 8 bases. This CDR3 comprises 15 residues. V shed 3 bases and J 4 bases; nucleotides not matched to a gene: 11. CDR1 GTSNPN and CDR2 SVGIG come from the germline V gene (reference sequence).